The present T cell receptor (beta chain) was sequenced within a study of T-cell memory formation after mild COVID-19. This CDR3 is 15 amino acids long. V gave up 5 bases and J gave up 6 bases, with 17 bases separating them. Germline V gives CDR1 DFQATT, CDR2 SNEGSKA (reference sequence). TCRdb re-called the 5' RACE reads with MiXCR, one entry per CDR3 protein. The sample carries around 200,000 distinct CDR3 sequences, approximately 18% recorded once. The J gene is TRBJ1-6, the V gene TRBV20-1; D gene uncertain. Sequenced input: PBMCs or a T cell subset sorted from them (not recorded which). This clonotype was obtained from a man younger than 30 who had mild COVID-19 (a few samples of this study predate the infection). Cell type and time point are not known. CDR3 DNA sequence: TGCAGTGCTGGAAGCATCGCGCGGTCTAATTCACCCCTCCACTTT. This codes for CSAGSIARSNSPLHF.